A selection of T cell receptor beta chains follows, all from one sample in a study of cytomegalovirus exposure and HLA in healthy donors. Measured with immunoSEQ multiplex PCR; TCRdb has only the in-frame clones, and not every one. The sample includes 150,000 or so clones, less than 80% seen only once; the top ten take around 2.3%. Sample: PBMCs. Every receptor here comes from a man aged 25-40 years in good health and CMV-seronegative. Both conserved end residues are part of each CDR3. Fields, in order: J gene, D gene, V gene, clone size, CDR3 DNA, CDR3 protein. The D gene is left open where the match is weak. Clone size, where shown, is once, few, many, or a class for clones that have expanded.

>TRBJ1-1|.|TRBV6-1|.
TGTGCCAGCAGGACGAGGAGGGCGGTCGAAGCTTTCTTT
CASRTRRAVEAFF
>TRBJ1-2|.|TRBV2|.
TGTGCCAGCAGCATCACAAGATCAAGTGGCTACACCTTC
CASSITRSSGYTF
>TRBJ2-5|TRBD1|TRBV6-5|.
TGTGCCAGCAGGATACAGGGGGCCGGGGAGACCCAGTACTTC
CASRIQGAGETQYF
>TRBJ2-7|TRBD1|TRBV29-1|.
TGCAGCGGGGGGTTAGGGGGCGCTTCCTACGAGCAGTACTTC
CSGGLGGASYEQYF
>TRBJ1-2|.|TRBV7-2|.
TGTGCCAGCAGCTTAGCAGGGGGGGGGTTCGGCTATGGCTACACCTTC
CASSLAGGGFGYGYTF
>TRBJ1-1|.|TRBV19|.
TGTGCCAGTAGGCCCGGGGACACTGAAGCTTTCTTT
CASRPGDTEAFF
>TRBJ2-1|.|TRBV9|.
TGTGCCAGCAGCGTAGGTACCTACAATGAGCAGTTCTTC
CASSVGTYNEQFF
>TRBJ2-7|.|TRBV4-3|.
TGCGCCAGCAGCGACACCCAGGATAGCGAGCAGTACTTC
CASSDTQDSEQYF
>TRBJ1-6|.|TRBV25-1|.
TGTGCCAGCAGTCCTGCCTATAATTCACCCCTCAACTTT
CASSPAYNSPLNF
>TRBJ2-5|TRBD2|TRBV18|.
TGTGCCAGCTCACCACCAAGGACTAGCGGGGTGGAGACCCAGTACTTC
CASSPPRTSGVETQYF
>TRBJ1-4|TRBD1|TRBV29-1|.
TGCAGCGTTCGACAGGGGCCTAATGAAAAACTGTTTTTT
CSVRQGPNEKLFF
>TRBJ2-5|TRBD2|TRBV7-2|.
TGTGCCAGCAGCTTAGAAGGGGGGACTAGCGGGGCCCAGGGGGAGACCCAGTACTTC
CASSLEGGTSGAQGETQYF
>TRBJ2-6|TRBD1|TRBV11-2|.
TGTGCCAGCAGCCCGACAGGGCCCGGGGCCAACGTCCTGACTTTC
CASSPTGPGANVLTF
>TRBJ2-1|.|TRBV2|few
TGTGCCAGCAGAGAATACAGGGGAGGCGATGAGCAGTTCTTC
CASREYRGGDEQFF
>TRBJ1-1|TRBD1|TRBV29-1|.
TGCAGCGTCGGACAGGGGGATGTCACTGAAGCTTTCTTT
CSVGQGDVTEAFF
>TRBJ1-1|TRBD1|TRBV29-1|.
TGCAGCGTTCCTAATACAGGGGGCACTGAAGCTTTCTTT
CSVPNTGGTEAFF
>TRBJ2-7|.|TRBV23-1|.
TGCGCCAGCCGGGACTGTAGCTACGAGCAGTACTTC
CASRDCSYEQYF
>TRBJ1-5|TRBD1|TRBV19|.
TGTGCCAGTGGCGGACAGGGGAATCAGCCCCAGCATTTT
CASGGQGNQPQHF
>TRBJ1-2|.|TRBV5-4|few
TGTGCCAGCAGCGTCACCTTTGGGATGGCAGGGCAGGATGGCTACACCTTC
CASSVTFGMAGQDGYTF
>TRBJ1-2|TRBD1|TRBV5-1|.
TGCGCCAGCAGCTTGTTGGCGACAGGGGGGAAGGGCTACCCCTTC
CASSLLATGGKGYPF
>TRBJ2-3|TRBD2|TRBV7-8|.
TGTGCCAGCAGCGTTGCAGCGGGGTCAGATACGCAGTATTTT
CASSVAAGSDTQYF
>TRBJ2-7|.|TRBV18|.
TGTGCCAGCTCACCCGGAAAGGGGTCCTGCGAGCAGTACTTC
CASSPGKGSCEQYF
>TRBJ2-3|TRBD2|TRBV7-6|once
TGTGCCAGCAGCTCAGGGACTAGCGTGGGAGATACGCAGTATTTT
CASSSGTSVGDTQYF
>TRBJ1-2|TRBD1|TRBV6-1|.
TGTGCCAGCAGTGAACCGCTTTGGGACAGGGGAAGTTTTAACTATGGCTACACCTTC
CASSEPLWDRGSFNYGYTF
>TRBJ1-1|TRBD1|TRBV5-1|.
TGCGCCAGCACCCCGACAGGGGGTCTCGGGAACACTGAAGCTTTCTTT
CASTPTGGLGNTEAFF
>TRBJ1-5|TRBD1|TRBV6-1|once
TGTGCCAGCAGTGAAGAGTACAGGGGTATGGGTCAGCCCCAGCATTTT
CASSEEYRGMGQPQHF
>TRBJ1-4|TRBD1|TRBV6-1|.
TGTGCCAGCATACAGGGGATAGGGACTAATGAAAAACTGTTTTTT
CASIQGIGTNEKLFF
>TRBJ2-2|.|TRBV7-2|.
TGTGCCAGCAGCTTAGACTCTAGAGCCGGCGGGGAGCTGTTTTTT
CASSLDSRAGGELFF
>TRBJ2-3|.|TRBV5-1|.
TGCGCCAGCAGCTTTTTCGGGGGTTTTACAGATACGCAGTATTTT
CASSFFGGFTDTQYF
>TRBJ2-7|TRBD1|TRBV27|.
TGTGCCAGCAGTTTATCCTCCGGGACAGCATCCTACGAGCAGTACTTC
CASSLSSGTASYEQYF
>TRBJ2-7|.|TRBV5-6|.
TGTGCCAGCAGCGGGGGGTACGAGCAGTACTTC
CASSGGYEQYF
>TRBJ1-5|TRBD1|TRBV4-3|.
TGCGCCAGCAGCCAGGGTACAGGGGTCAATCAGCCCCAGCATTTT
CASSQGTGVNQPQHF
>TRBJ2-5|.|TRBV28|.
TGTGCCAGCAGAGGGGAAGAGACCCAGTACTTC
CASRGEETQYF